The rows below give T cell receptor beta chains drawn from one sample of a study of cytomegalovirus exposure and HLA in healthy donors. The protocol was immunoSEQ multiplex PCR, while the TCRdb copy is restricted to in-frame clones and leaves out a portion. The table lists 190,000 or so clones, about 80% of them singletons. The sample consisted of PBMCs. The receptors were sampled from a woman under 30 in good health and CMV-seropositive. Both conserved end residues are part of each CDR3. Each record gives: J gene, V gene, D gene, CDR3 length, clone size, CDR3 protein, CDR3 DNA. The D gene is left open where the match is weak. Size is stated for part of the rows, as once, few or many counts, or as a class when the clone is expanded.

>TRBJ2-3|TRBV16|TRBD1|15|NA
CASSQSGQGTDTQYF
TGTGCCAGCAGCCAATCAGGACAGGGCACAGATACGCAGTATTTT
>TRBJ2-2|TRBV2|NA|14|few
CASKSGANTGELFF
TGTGCCAGCAAGTCCGGGGCGAACACCGGGGAGCTGTTTTTT
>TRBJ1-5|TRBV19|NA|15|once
CASSIGGGANQPQHF
TGTGCCAGTAGTATAGGAGGGGGGGCCAATCAGCCCCAGCATTTT
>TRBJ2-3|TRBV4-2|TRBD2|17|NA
CASSQATIAGGPNTQYF
TGTGCCAGCAGCCAAGCAACCATAGCGGGGGGGCCGAATACGCAGTATTTT
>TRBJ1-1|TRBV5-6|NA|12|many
CASSPGDGEAFF
TGTGCCAGCAGCCCGGGGGACGGTGAAGCTTTCTTT
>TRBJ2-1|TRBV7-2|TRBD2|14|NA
CASSPGLAWDEQFF
TGTGCCAGCAGCCCGGGACTAGCGTGGGATGAGCAGTTCTTC
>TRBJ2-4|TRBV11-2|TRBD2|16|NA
CASSQTSGGASNIQYF
TGTGCCAGCAGCCAGACTAGCGGGGGGGCCTCAAACATTCAGTACTTC
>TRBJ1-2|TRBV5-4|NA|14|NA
CASGGIPENYGYTF
TGTGCCAGCGGGGGGATCCCCGAGAACTATGGCTACACCTTC
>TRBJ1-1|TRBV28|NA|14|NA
CASTGMVSLTEAFF
TGTGCCAGCACCGGGATGGTGTCGCTCACTGAAGCTTTCTTT
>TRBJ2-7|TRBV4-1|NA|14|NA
CASSQVGRSYEQYF
TGCGCCAGCAGCCAAGTAGGCAGGTCCTACGAGCAGTACTTC
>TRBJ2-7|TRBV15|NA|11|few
CATSRGYEQYF
TGTGCCACCTCCCGGGGCTACGAGCAGTACTTC
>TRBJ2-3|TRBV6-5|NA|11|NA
CASSFLDTQYF
TGTGCCAGCAGTTTCCTAGATACGCAGTATTTT
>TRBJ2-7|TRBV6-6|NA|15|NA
CASKNGHRGSYEQYF
TGTGCCAGCAAAAACGGACACCGAGGCTCCTACGAGCAGTACTTC
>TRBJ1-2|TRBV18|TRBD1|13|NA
CASSPNTGDGYTF
TGTGCCAGCTCACCGAACACAGGGGACGGCTACACCTTC
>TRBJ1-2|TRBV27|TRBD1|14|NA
CASSIDNRGDGYTF
TGTGCCAGCAGTATTGACAACAGGGGGGATGGCTACACCTTC
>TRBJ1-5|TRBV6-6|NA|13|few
CASTQSRGQPQHF
TGTGCCAGCACCCAGAGTAGGGGACAGCCCCAGCATTTT
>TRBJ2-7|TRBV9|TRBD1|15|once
CASSVSGTGTYEQYF
TGTGCCAGCAGCGTAAGCGGGACAGGGACCTACGAGCAGTACTTC
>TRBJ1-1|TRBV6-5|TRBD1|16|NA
CASSYGGGQANTEAFF
TGTGCCAGCAGTTACGGTGGGGGACAGGCTAACACTGAAGCTTTCTTT
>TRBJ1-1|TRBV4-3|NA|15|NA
CASSQVVELNTEAFF
TGCGCCAGCAGCCAAGTGGTAGAACTGAACACTGAAGCTTTCTTT
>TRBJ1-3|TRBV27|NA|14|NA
CASSPQGSGNTIYF
TGTGCCAGCAGTCCTCAGGGCTCTGGAAACACCATATATTTT
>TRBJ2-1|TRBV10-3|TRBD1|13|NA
CAISAQGVEEQFF
TGTGCCATCAGCGCACAGGGGGTGGAGGAGCAGTTCTTC
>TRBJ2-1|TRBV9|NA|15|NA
CASSVGRGLYNEQFF
TGTGCCAGCAGCGTAGGGAGGGGCCTTTACAATGAGCAGTTCTTC
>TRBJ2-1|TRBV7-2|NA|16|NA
CASSLSGTRNLDEQFF
TGTGCCAGCAGCTTGTCCGGGACAAGGAATCTGGATGAGCAGTTCTTC
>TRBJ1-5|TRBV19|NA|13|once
CASKDGVLGPQHF
TGTGCCAGTAAGGATGGAGTCTTAGGCCCCCAGCATTTT
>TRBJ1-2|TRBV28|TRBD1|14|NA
CASNQDRGAWGYTF
TGTGCCAGCAATCAGGACAGGGGCGCCTGGGGCTACACCTTC
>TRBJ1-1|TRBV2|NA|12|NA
CASSDPVSRAFF
TGTGCCAGCAGTGACCCGGTCTCTCGAGCTTTCTTT
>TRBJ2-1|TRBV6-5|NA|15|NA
CASSYKSRGRVKQFF
TGTGCCAGCAGTTACAAGTCTCGGGGAAGGGTCAAGCAGTTCTTC
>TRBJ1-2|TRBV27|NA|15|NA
CASSLWRGARGGYTF
TGTGCCAGCAGTTTATGGCGCGGGGCGCGGGGGGGCTACACCTTC
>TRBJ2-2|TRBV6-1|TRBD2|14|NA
CAGLTSGLAGELFF
TGTGCCGGACTGACTAGCGGTTTAGCCGGGGAGCTGTTTTTT
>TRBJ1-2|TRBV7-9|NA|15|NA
CASSLAAFGAYGYTF
TGTGCCAGCAGCTTAGCAGCTTTTGGGGCCTATGGCTACACCTTC
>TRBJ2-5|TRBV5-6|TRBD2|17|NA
CASSRLAGDPLRETQYF
TGTGCCAGCAGCCGACTAGCGGGGGACCCGTTGAGAGAGACCCAGTACTTC
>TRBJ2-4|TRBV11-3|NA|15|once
CASSYNSRAKNIQYF
TGTGCCAGCAGCTACAATTCCAGAGCCAAAAACATTCAGTACTTC
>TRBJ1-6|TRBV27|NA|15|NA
CASSLEGKRDSPLHF
TGTGCCAGCAGTTTGGAGGGGAAGAGGGATTCACCCCTCCACTTT
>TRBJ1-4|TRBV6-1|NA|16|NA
CASSDKQTATNEKLFF
TGTGCCAGCAGTGATAAACAGACAGCAACTAATGAAAAACTGTTTTTT
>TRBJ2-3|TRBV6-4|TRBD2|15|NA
CASSPSGGGTDTQYF
TGTGCCAGCAGTCCAAGCGGGGGGGGCACAGATACGCAGTATTTT
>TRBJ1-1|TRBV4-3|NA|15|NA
CASSQNKAVGTEAFF
TGCGCCAGCAGCCAAAATAAAGCCGTCGGCACTGAAGCTTTCTTT
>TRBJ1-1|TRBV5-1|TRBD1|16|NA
CASSLGGGTIEGEAFF
TGCGCCAGCAGCTTGGGAGGGGGCACCATTGAAGGGGAAGCTTTCTTT
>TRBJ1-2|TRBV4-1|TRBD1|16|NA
CASSQSAGQGAFGYTF
TGCGCCAGCAGCCAATCGGCGGGACAGGGGGCGTTTGGCTACACCTTC
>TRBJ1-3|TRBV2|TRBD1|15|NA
CASRDTGGNGNTIYF
TGTGCCAGCAGGGATACAGGGGGCAACGGAAACACCATATATTTT
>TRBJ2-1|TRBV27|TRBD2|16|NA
CASSPRLAGGHNEQFF
TGTGCCAGCAGTCCCCGACTAGCGGGGGGGCACAATGAGCAGTTCTTC
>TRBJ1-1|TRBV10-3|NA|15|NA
CAISERETMNTEAFF
TGTGCCATCAGTGAGCGGGAGACCATGAACACTGAAGCTTTCTTT
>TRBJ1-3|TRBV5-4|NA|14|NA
CASSLWGYGNTIYF
TGTGCCAGCAGCTTGTGGGGCTACGGAAACACCATATATTTT
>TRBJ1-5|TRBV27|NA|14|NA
CASSPAGGNQPQHF
TGTGCCAGCAGCCCCGCGGGGGGCAATCAGCCCCAGCATTTT
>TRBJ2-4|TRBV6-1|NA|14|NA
CASRAKGGGDIQYF
TGTGCCAGCAGGGCGAAGGGAGGGGGGGACATTCAGTACTTC
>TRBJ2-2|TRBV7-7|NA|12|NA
CASSSVAGELFF
TGTGCCAGCAGCTCAGTGGCCGGGGAGCTGTTTTTT
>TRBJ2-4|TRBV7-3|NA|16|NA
CASSLYTLGRENIQYF
TGTGCCAGCAGCTTATATACCCTCGGGCGGGAAAACATTCAGTACTTC
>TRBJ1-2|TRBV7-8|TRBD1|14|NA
CASSTKDRAYGYTF
TGTGCCAGCAGCACCAAGGACAGGGCCTATGGCTACACCTTC
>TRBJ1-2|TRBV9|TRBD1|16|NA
CASSTPGQGANHGYTF
TGTGCCAGCAGTACGCCGGGACAGGGAGCAAACCATGGCTACACCTTC
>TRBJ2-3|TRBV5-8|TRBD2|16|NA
CASSEAGLAGLDTQYF
TGTGCCAGCAGCGAGGCGGGACTAGCGGGGTTGGATACGCAGTATTTT
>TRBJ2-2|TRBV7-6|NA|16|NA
CASSLASLDITGELFF
TGTGCCAGCAGCTTAGCCAGCCTAGATATCACCGGGGAGCTGTTTTTT
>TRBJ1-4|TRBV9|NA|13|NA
CASSEQGNEKLFF
TGTGCCAGCAGCGAACAGGGTAATGAAAAACTGTTTTTT
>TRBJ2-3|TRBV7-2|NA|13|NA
CASSSLYTDTQYF
TGTGCCAGCAGCTCACTTTATACAGATACGCAGTATTTT
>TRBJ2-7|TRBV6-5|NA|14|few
CASSYSGVPSEQYF
TGTGCCAGCAGTTACTCCGGGGTCCCTAGCGAGCAGTACTTC
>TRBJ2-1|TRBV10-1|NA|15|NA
CASSEILGTGNEQFF
TGCGCCAGCAGTGAAATCCTCGGTACAGGTAATGAGCAGTTCTTC